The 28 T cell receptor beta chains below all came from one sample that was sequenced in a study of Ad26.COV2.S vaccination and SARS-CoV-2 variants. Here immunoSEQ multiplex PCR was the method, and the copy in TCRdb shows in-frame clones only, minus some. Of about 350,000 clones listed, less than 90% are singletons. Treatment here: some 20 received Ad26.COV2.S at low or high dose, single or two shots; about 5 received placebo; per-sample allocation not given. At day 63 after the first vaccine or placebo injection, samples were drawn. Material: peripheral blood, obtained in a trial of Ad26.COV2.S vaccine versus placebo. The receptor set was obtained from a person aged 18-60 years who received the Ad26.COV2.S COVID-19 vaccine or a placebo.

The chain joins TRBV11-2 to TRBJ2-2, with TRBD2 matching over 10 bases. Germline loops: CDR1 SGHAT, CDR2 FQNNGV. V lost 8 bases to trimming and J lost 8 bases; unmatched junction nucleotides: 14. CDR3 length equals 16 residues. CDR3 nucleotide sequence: TGTGCCAGCGGAAACGGGGCTAGCGGGAGTTGGGGGGAGCTGTTTTTT. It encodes CASGNGASGSWGELFF.

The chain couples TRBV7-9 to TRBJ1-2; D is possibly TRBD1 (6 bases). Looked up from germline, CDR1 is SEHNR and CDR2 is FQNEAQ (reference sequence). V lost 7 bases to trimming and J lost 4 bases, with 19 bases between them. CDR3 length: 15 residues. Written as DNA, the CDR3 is TGTGCCAGCACATCGATGGAGTCAGGGGCCTATGGCTACACCTTC. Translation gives CASTSMESGAYGYTF. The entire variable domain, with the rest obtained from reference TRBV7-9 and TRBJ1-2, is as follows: DTGVSQNPRHKITKRGQNVTFRCDPISEHNRLYWYRQTLGQGPEFLTYFQNEAQLEKSRLLSDRFSAERPKGSFSTLEIQRTEQGDSAMYLCASTSMESGAYGYTFGSGTRLTVV.

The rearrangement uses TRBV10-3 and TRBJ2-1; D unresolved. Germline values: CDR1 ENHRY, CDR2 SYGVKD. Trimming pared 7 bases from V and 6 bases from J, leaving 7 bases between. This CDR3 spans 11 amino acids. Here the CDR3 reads CAIKKANEQFF. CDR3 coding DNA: TGTGCCATCAAAAAGGCCAATGAGCAGTTCTTC.

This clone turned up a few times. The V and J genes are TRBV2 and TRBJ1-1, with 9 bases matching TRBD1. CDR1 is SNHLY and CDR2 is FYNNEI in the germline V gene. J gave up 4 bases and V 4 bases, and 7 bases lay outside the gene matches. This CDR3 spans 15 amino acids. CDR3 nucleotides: TGTGCCAGCAGTGGGGGGACAGGGAGGGGCACTGAAGCTTTCTTT. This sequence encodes CASSGGTGRGTEAFF.

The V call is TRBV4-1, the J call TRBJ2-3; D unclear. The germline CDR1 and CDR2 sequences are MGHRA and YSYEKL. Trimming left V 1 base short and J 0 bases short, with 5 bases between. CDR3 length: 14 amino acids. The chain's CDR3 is CASSQVDSTDTQYF. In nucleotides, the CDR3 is TGCGCCAGCAGCCAAGTGGACAGCACAGATACGCAGTATTTT.

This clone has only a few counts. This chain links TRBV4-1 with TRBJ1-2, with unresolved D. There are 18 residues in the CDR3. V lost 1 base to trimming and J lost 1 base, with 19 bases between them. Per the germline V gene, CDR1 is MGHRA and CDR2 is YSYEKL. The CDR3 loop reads CASSQGLSARPINYGYTF. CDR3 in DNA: TGCGCCAGCAGCCAAGGATTGTCAGCCAGGCCCATTAACTATGGCTACACCTTC.

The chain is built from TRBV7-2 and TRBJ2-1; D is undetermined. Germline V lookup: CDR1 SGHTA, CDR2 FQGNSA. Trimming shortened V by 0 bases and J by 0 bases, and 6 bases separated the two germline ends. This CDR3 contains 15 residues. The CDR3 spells CASSLAQSSYNEQFF. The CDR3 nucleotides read TGTGCCAGCAGCTTAGCTCAAAGCTCCTACAATGAGCAGTTCTTC.

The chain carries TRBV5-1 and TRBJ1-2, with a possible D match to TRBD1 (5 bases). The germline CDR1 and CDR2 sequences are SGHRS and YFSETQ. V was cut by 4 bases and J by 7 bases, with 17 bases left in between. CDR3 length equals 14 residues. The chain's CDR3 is CASSRDFQGRGYTF. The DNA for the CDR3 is TGCGCCAGCAGCCGCGATTTTCAGGGTCGTGGCTACACCTTC.

The CDR3 bases are TGTGCCAGCAGTTTAGGGCGCTACGAGCAGTACTTC. Protein product: CASSLGRYEQYF. The chain couples TRBV28 to TRBJ2-7; no clear D gene. Trimming took 2 bases from V and 3 from J, leaving 5 bases between them. The V gene's germline CDR1 is MDHEN and CDR2 SYDVKM. The CDR3 has 12 amino acids.

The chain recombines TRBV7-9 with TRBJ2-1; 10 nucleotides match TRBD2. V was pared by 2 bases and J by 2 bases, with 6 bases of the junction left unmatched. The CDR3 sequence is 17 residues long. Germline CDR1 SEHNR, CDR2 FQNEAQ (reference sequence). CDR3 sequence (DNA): TGTGCCAGCAGCTTATTCCCGACTAGCGGGCCCTACAATGAGCAGTTCTTC. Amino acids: CASSLFPTSGPYNEQFF.

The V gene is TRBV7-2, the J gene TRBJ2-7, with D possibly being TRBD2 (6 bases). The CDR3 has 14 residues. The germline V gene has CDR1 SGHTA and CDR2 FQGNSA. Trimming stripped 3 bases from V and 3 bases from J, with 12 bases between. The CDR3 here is CASSFKEGGYEQYF. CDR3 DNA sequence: TGTGCCAGCAGCTTTAAAGAGGGAGGCTACGAGCAGTACTTC.

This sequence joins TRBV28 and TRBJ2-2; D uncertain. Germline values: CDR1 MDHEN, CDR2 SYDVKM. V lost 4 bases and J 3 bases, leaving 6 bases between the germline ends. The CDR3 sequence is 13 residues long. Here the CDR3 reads CASSSRDTGELFF. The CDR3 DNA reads TGTGCCAGCAGTTCTAGGGACACCGGGGAGCTGTTTTTT.

The CDR3: CASSLVGSSNNEQFF. CDR3 nucleotide sequence: TGTGCCAGCAGCTTGGTGGGGTCGTCAAACAATGAGCAGTTCTTC. The V call is TRBV5-4, the J call TRBJ2-1; D is unresolved. The CDR3 length is 15 residues. Trimming pared 0 bases from V and 5 bases from J, leaving 12 bases between. Looked up from germline, CDR1 is SGHNT and CDR2 is YYREEE (reference sequence).

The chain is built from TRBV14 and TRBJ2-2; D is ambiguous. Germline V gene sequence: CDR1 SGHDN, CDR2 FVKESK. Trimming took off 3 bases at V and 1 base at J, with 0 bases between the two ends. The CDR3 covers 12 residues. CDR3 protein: CASSQNTGELFF. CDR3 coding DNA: TGTGCCAGCAGCCAGAACACCGGGGAGCTGTTTTTT.

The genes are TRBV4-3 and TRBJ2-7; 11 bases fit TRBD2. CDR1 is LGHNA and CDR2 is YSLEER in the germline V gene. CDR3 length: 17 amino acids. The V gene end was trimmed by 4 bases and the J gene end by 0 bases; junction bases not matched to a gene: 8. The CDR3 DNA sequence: TGCGCCAGCAGCCGGACTATTAGCGGGGGGGTCTCCTACGAGCAGTACTTC. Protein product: CASSRTISGGVSYEQYF.

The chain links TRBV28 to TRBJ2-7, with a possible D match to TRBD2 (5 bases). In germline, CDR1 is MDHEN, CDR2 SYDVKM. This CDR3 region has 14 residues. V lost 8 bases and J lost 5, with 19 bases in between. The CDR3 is CASHRGGAVNEQYF. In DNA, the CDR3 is TGTGCCAGCCATCGAGGAGGTGCAGTGAACGAGCAGTACTTC.

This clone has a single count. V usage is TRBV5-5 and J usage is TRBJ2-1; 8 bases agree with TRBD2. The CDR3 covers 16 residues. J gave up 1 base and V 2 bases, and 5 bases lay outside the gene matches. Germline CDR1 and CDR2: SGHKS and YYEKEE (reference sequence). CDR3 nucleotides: TGTGCCAGCAGCTTACAAACTAGCGGTTCCTACAATGAGCAGTTCTTC. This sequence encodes CASSLQTSGSYNEQFF.

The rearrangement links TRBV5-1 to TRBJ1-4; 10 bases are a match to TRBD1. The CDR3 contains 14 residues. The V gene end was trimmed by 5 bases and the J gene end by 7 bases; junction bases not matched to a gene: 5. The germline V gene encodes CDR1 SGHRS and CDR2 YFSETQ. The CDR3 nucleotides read TGCGCCAGCAGTTCCGGGACAGGGGTTGAAAAACTGTTTTTT. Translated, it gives CASSSGTGVEKLFF.

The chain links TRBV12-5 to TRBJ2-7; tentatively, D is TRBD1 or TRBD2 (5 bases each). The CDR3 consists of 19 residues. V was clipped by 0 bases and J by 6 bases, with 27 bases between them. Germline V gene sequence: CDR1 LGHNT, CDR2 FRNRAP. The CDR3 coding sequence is TGTGCTAGTGGTTTGGTAACTAATTTCCGGGACCCCCTCCCGGGCGAGCAGTACTTC. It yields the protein CASGLVTNFRDPLPGEQYF.

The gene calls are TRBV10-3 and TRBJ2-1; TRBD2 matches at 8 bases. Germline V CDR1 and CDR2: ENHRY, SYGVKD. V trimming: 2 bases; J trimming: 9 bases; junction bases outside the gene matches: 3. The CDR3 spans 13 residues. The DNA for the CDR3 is TGTGCCATCAGTGAGGCGCTAGCGGGTGAGCAGTTCTTC. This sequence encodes CAISEALAGEQFF.

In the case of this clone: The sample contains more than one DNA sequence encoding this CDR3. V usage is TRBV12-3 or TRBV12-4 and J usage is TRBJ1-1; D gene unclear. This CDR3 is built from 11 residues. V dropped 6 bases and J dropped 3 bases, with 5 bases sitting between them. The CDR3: CASSQDTEAFF. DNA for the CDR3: TGTGCCAGCAGCCAAGACACTGAAGCTTTCTTT.

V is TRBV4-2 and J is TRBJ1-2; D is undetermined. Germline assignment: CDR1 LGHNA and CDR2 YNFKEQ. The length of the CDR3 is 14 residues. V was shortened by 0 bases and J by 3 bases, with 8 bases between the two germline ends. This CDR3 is CASSQDESDYGYTF. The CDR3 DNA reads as TGTGCCAGCAGCCAAGATGAGTCCGACTATGGCTACACCTTC.

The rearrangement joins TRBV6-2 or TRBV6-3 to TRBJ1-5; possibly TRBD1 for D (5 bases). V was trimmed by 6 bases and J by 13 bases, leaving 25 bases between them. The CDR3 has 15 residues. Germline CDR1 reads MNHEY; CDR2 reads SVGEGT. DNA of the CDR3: TGTGCCAGCAGCCTCCCCGGGGGGGTATCCCCGAATCAGCATTTT. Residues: CASSLPGGVSPNQHF.

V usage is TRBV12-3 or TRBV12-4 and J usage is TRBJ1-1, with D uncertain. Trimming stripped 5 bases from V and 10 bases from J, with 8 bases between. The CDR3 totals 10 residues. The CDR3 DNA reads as TGTGCCAGCAGTCAAGTTTTAGCTTTCTTT. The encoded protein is CASSQVLAFF.

The CDR3: CASSLRGGTRGSSYEQYF. In DNA, the CDR3 is TGTGCCAGCAGCTTAAGAGGCGGGACTCGAGGCTCCTCCTACGAGCAGTACTTC. The chain has TRBV7-2 and TRBJ2-7, with D tentatively TRBD2 (6 bases). V dropped 2 bases and J dropped 0 bases, with 20 bases sitting between them. Germline values: CDR1 SGHTA, CDR2 FQGNSA. CDR3 length: 18 residues.

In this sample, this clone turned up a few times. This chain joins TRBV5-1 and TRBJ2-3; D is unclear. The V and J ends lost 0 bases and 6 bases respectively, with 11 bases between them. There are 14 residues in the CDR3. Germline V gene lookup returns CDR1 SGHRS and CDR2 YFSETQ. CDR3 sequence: CASSLDPAADTQYF. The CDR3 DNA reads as TGCGCCAGCAGCTTGGATCCGGCGGCCGATACGCAGTATTTT.

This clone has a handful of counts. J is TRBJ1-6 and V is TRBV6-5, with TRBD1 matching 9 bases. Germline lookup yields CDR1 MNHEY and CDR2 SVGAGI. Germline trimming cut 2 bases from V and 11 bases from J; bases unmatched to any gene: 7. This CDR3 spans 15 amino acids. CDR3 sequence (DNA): TGTGCCAGCAGTTACGAAGGGACAGGGAGAACACCCCTCCACTTT. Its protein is CASSYEGTGRTPLHF.

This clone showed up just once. CDR3 protein: CSAARQGKVEKLFF. The CDR3 DNA reads as TGCAGCGCCGCCCGCCAAGGGAAGGTTGAAAAACTGTTTTTT. The chain couples TRBV29-1 to TRBJ1-4, with D unclear. V gave up 7 bases and J gave up 7 bases, with 19 bases separating them. This CDR3 is built from 14 residues. From germline, CDR1 is SQVTM and CDR2 ANQGSEA.